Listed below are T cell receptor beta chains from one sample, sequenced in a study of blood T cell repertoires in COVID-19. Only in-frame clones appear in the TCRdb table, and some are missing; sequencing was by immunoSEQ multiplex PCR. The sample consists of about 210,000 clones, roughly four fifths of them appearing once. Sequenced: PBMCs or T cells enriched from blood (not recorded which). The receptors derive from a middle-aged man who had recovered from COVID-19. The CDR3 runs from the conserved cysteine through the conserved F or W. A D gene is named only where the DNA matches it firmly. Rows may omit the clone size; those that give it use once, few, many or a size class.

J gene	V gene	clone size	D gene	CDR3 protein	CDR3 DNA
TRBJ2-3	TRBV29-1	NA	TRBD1	CSVRDRSTDTQYF	TGCAGCGTTAGGGACAGGAGCACAGATACGCAGTATTTT
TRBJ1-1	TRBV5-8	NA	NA	CASRLRGGSDTEAFF	TGTGCCAGCCGTTTACGGGGGGGGTCGGACACTGAAGCTTTCTTT
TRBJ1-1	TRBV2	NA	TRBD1	CASIPGTGGIGDTEAFF	TGTGCCAGCATCCCTGGGACAGGGGGCATTGGAGACACTGAAGCTTTCTTT
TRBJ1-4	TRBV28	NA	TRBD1	CASSFIGTGNEKLFF	TGTGCCAGCAGTTTTATCGGGACAGGGAATGAAAAACTGTTTTTT
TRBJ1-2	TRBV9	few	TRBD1	CASSPGQGNYGYTF	TGTGCCAGCAGCCCAGGACAGGGTAACTATGGCTACACCTTC
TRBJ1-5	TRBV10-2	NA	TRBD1	CASRETGGTDQPQHF	TGCGCCAGCAGGGAAACAGGGGGGACAGATCAGCCCCAGCATTTT
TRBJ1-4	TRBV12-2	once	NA	CASRLAPGKTGKIPTNEKLFF	TGTGCAAGTCGCTTAGCGCCTGGGAAGACAGGGAAGATTCCAACTAATGAAAAACTGTTTTTT
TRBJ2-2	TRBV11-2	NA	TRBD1	CASSWTRGQGSGELFF	TGTGCCAGCAGCTGGACCCGGGGACAGGGGTCCGGGGAGCTGTTTTTT
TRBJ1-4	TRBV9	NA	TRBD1	CASSVTTGLNEKLFF	TGTGCCAGCAGCGTGACGACAGGGCTTAATGAAAAACTGTTTTTT
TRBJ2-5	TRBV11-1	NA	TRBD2	CASSWTGTSGETQYF	TGTGCCAGCAGCTGGACCGGGACTAGCGGGGAGACCCAGTACTTC
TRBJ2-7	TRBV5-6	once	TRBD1	CASSPYSTGSYEQYF	TGTGCCAGCAGCCCTTATTCGACAGGGTCCTACGAGCAGTACTTC
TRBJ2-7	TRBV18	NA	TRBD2	CASSPLRGGFPYEQYF	TGTGCCAGCTCACCATTGCGGGGGGGCTTTCCCTACGAGCAGTACTTC
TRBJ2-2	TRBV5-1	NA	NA	CASSFGGVNTGELFF	TGCGCCAGCAGCTTTGGAGGGGTTAACACCGGGGAGCTGTTTTTT
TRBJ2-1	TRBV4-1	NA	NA	CASSHRSDNEQFF	TGCGCCAGCAGCCACCGCAGCGACAATGAGCAGTTCTTC
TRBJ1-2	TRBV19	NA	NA	CASSITGQGTYGYTF	TGTGCCAGTAGTATAACGGGGCAGGGGACGTATGGCTACACCTTC
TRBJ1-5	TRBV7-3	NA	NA	CASSLGAGISNQPQHF	TGTGCCAGCAGCTTAGGGGCAGGGATTAGCAATCAGCCCCAGCATTTT
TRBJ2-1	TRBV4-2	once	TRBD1	CASSGPGTGISDEQFF	TGTGCCAGCAGCGGGCCCGGGACAGGGATTTCTGATGAGCAGTTCTTC
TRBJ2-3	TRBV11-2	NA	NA	CASKLRGSTDTQYF	TGTGCCAGCAAGTTGAGAGGCTCGACAGATACGCAGTATTTT
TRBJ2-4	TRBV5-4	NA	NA	CASSFDWSKNIQYF	TGTGCCAGCAGCTTTGACTGGTCCAAAAACATTCAGTACTTC
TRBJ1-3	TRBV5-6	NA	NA	CASSLVWDTTTSSGNTIYF	TGTGCCAGCAGCTTGGTTTGGGACACCACTACGAGCTCTGGAAACACCATATATTTT
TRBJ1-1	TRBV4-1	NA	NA	CASSPPGTGQTAMNTEAFF	TGCGCCAGCAGCCCCCCGGGAACAGGGCAGACCGCTATGAACACTGAAGCTTTCTTT
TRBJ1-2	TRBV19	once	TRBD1	CASSSTGGPYGYTF	TGTGCCAGTAGTTCAACAGGGGGCCCCTATGGCTACACCTTC
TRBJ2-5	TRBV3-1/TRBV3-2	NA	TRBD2	CASSLRTSHRETQYF	TGTGCCAGCAGCCTTAGGACTAGCCACCGAGAGACCCAGTACTTC
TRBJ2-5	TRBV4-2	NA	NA	CASSQGPGQETQYF	TGTGCCAGCAGCCAAGGGCCGGGCCAAGAGACCCAGTACTTC
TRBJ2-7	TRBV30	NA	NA	CAWSVSRASYEQYF	TGTGCCTGGAGTGTGTCCAGGGCGAGCTACGAGCAGTACTTC
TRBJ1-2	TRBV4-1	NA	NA	CASSQEGRGRGYGYTF	TGCGCCAGCAGCCAAGAGGGGAGAGGGAGAGGCTATGGCTACACCTTC
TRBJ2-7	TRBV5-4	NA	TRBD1	CASSIQGAASEQYF	TGTGCCAGCAGCATACAGGGGGCGGCTTCCGAGCAGTACTTC
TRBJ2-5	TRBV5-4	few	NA	CASSLGVASEETQYF	TGTGCCAGCAGCTTGGGAGTCGCTAGCGAAGAGACCCAGTACTTC